This is a list of T cell receptor beta chains from one sample in a study of CD8+CD57+ T cells in acquired aplastic anemia. TCRdb itself ran the reads through MiXCR, one entry per CDR3 protein. The repertoire holds approximately 270,000 distinct CDR3 sequences, with roughly three fifths as singletons. The sequencing sample was made of sorted CD4+, CD8+, or CD8+CD57+ T cells (not recorded which) from PBMCs. The source is a human donor with severe aplastic anemia or a healthy control (not recorded which). CDR3s include the opening cysteine and the closing phenylalanine or tryptophan. A D gene is named only where the DNA matches it firmly. Rows may omit the clone size; those that give it use once, few, many or a size class.

length: 14; V: TRBV20-1; size: -; J: TRBJ2-3; D: -; DNA: TGCAGTGCTCGAGGTGTGGCTCCCACAGATACGCAGTATTTT; CDR3: CSARGVAPTDTQYF
length: 15; V: TRBV11-3; size: many; J: TRBJ2-1; D: TRBD2; DNA: TGTGCCAGCAGCCGGGAGGGGGGGAGTTTCAATGAGCAGTTCTTC; CDR3: CASSREGGSFNEQFF
length: 13; V: TRBV20-1; size: -; J: TRBJ1-2; D: TRBD1; DNA: TGCAGTGCCGATATGACAGGGGGCCGTGGCTACACCTTC; CDR3: CSADMTGGRGYTF
length: 17; V: TRBV7-2; size: -; J: TRBJ2-5; D: TRBD2; DNA: TGTGCCAGCAGTATGACCAGCGGGGGTCTCCCCGCGGAGACCCAGTACTTC; CDR3: CASSMTSGGLPAETQYF
length: 13; V: TRBV12-3/TRBV12-4; size: once; J: TRBJ2-7; D: TRBD1; DNA: TGTGCCAGCAGCGCACAGGGGCGGTCAGAGCAGTACTTC; CDR3: CASSAQGRSEQYF
length: 14; V: TRBV11-2; size: -; J: TRBJ2-5; D: -; DNA: TGTGCCAGCAGCTCCACGGAGAACTGGGAGACCCAGTACTTC; CDR3: CASSSTENWETQYF
length: 12; V: TRBV9; size: many; J: TRBJ1-5; D: -; DNA: TGTGCCAGCAGCGTAGAGGGGGGACGGCAGCATTTT; CDR3: CASSVEGGRQHF
length: 14; V: TRBV19; size: once; J: TRBJ2-5; D: -; DNA: TGTGCCAGTAGTATAGACCCGATAGGGGAGACCCAGTACTTC; CDR3: CASSIDPIGETQYF
length: 17; V: TRBV2; size: -; J: TRBJ2-7; D: -; DNA: TGTGCCAGCAGTGAACTCGGGGGGCACCCCGCCCGTTACGAGCAGTACTTC; CDR3: CASSELGGHPARYEQYF
length: 17; V: TRBV6-4; size: -; J: TRBJ2-7; D: -; DNA: TGTGCCAGCAGCCTGGAAGGAGGACAGACCTTCTCCTACGAGCAGTACTTC; CDR3: CASSLEGGQTFSYEQYF
length: 15; V: TRBV20-1; size: -; J: TRBJ1-2; D: -; DNA: TGCAGTGATAGAGATACGCACCGTCCGGCGGATGGCTACACCTTC; CDR3: CSDRDTHRPADGYTF
length: 15; V: TRBV19; size: -; J: TRBJ1-5; D: -; DNA: TGTGCCAGTAGTATAGTTGACCGGCTTCATCAGCCCCAGCATTTT; CDR3: CASSIVDRLHQPQHF
length: 16; V: TRBV20-1; size: -; J: TRBJ1-5; D: -; DNA: TGCAGTGCCCTTCCCCCGGGACTAGCTAGCAATCAGCCCCAGCATTTT; CDR3: CSALPPGLASNQPQHF
length: 14; V: TRBV5-1; size: many; J: TRBJ2-7; D: -; DNA: TGCGCCAGCAGCTTGTACAGCGGAACGCGAGAGCAGTACTTC; CDR3: CASSLYSGTREQYF
length: 15; V: TRBV9; size: -; J: TRBJ1-2; D: TRBD1; DNA: TGTGCCAGCAGCGTAGGGCGGACAGGGGGAGACGGCTACACCTTC; CDR3: CASSVGRTGGDGYTF
length: 16; V: TRBV5-1; size: -; J: TRBJ2-7; D: TRBD2; DNA: TGCGCCAGCAGCTTGGTAGCGGGGGCATCAGCCTACGAGCAGTACTTC; CDR3: CASSLVAGASAYEQYF
length: 14; V: TRBV20-1; size: -; J: TRBJ2-7; D: TRBD2; DNA: TGCAGTGCCAGACGGACTAGCGGAAGAGCAAAGCAGTACTTC; CDR3: CSARRTSGRAKQYF